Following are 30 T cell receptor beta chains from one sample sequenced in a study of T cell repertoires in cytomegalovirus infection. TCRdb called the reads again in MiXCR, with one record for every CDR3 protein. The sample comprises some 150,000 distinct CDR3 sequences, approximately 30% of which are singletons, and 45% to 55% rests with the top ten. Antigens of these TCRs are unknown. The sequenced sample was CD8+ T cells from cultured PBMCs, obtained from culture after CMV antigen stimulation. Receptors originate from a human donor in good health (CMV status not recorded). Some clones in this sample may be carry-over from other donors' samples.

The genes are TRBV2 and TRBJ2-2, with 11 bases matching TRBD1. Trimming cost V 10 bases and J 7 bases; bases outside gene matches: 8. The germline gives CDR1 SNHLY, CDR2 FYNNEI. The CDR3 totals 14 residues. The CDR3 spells CATSRDRGFGELFF. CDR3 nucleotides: TGTGCCACCAGCCGGGACAGGGGGTTCGGGGAGCTGTTTTTT.

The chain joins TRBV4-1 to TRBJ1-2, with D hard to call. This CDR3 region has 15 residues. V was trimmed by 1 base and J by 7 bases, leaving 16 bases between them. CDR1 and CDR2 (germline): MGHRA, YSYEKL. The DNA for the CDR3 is TGCGCCAGCAGCCAAGGGGTCGGACCGAAGGGTGGCTACACCTTC. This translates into CASSQGVGPKGGYTF.

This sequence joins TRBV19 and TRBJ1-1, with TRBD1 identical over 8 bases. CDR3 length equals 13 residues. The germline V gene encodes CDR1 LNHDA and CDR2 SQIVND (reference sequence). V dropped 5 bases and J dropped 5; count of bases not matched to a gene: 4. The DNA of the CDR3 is TGTGCCAGTAGTGGACAGGGAGGTACTGAAGCTTTCTTT. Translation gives CASSGQGGTEAFF.

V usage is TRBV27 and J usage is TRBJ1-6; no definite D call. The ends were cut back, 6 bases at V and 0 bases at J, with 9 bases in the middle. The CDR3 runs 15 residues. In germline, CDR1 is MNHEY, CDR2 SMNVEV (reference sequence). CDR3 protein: CASSPPSSYNSPLHF. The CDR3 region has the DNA TGTGCCAGCAGCCCTCCGAGCTCCTATAATTCACCCCTCCACTTT.

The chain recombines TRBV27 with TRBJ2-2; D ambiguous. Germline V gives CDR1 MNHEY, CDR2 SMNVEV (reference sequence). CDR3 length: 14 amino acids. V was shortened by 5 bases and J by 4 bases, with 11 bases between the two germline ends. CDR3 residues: CASSLSGGTGELFF. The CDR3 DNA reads TGTGCCAGCAGTCTCTCGGGTGGCACCGGGGAGCTGTTTTTT.

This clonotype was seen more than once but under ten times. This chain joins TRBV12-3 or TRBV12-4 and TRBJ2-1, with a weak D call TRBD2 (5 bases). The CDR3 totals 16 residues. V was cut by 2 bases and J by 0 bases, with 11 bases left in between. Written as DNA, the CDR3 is TGTGCCAGCAGTTTATACGGGGTTAGCTCCTACAATGAGCAGTTCTTC. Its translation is CASSLYGVSSYNEQFF.

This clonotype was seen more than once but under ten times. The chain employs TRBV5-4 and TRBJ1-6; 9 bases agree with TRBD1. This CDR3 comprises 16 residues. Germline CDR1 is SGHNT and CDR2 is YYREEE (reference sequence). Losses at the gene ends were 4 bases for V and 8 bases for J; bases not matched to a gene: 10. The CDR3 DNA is TGTGCCAGCAGCCTTAGCTACCGGGACAGGGATTCACCCCTCCACTTT. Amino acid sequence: CASSLSYRDRDSPLHF. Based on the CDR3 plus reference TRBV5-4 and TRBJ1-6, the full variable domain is ETGVTQSPTHLIKTRGQQVTLRCSSQSGHNTVSWYQQALGQGPQFIFQYYREEENGRGNFPPRFSGLQFPNYSSELNVNALELDDSALYLCASSLSYRDRDSPLHFGNGTRLTVT.

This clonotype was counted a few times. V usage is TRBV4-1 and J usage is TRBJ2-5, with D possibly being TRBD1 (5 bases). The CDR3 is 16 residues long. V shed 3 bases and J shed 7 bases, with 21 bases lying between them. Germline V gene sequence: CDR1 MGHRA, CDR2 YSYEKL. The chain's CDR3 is CASSQFTTEGAGTQYF. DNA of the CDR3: TGCGCCAGCAGCCAGTTTACCACAGAAGGGGCTGGGACCCAGTACTTC.

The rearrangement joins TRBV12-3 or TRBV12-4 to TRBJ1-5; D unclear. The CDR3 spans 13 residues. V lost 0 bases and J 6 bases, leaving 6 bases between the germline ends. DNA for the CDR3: TGTGCCAGCAGTTTAGCGTTGGGTCAGCCCCAGCATTTT. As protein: CASSLALGQPQHF.

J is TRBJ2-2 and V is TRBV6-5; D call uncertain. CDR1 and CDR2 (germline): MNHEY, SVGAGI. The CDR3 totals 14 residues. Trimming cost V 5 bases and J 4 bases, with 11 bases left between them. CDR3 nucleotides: TGTGCCAGCAGTCCAAGGATTTCCACCGGGGAGCTGTTTTTT. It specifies CASSPRISTGELFF.

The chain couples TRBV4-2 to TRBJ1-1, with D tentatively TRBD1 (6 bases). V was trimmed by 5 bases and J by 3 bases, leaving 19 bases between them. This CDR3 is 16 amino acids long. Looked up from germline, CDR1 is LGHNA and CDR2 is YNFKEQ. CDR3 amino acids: CASSDYGGLVDTEAFF. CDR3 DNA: TGTGCCAGCAGCGACTATGGGGGGCTGGTAGACACTGAAGCTTTCTTT.

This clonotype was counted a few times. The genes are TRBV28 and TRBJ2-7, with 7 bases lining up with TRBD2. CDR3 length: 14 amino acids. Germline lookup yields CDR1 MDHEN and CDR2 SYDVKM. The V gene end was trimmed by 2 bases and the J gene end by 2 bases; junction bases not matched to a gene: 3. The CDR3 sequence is CASSLAGVAYEQYF. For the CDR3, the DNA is TGTGCCAGCAGTTTAGCGGGGGTGGCCTACGAGCAGTACTTC.

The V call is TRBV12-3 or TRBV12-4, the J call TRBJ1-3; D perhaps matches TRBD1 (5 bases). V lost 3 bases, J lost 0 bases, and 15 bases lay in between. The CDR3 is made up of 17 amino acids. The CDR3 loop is CASSLGRGGPSGNTIYF. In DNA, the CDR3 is TGTGCCAGCAGTTTGGGGAGGGGCGGTCCCTCTGGAAACACCATATATTTT.

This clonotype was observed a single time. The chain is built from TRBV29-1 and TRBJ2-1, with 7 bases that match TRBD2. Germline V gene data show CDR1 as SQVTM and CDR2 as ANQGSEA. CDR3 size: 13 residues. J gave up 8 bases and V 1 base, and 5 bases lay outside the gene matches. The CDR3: CSVEGQGGDEQFF. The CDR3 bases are TGCAGCGTTGAAGGGCAGGGAGGGGATGAGCAGTTCTTC.

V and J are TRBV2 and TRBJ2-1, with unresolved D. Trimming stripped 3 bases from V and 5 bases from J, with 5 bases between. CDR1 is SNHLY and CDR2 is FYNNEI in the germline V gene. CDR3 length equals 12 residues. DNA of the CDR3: TGTGCCAGCAGTGATGGTCACAATGAGCAGTTCTTC. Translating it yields CASSDGHNEQFF.

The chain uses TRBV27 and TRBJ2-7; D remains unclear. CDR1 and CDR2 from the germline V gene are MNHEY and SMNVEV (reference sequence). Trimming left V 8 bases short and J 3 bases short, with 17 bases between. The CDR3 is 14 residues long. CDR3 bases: TGTGCCAGCGCCCTTAATAGGTACAACTACGAGCAGTACTTC. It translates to CASALNRYNYEQYF.

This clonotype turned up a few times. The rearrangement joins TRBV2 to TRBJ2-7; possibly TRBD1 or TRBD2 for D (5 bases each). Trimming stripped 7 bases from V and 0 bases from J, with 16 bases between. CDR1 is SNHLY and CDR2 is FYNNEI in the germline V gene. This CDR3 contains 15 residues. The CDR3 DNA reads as TGTGCCAGCAAAGAAGTCGGGGCCAGCTCCTACGAGCAGTACTTC. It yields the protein CASKEVGASSYEQYF.

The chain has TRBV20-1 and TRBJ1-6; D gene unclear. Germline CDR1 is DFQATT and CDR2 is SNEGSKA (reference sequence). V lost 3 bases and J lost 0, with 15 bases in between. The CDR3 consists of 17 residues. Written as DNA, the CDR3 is TGCAGTGCTAGGTGGCAGCACGAAAGCTCCTATAATTCACCCCTCCACTTT. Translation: CSARWQHESSYNSPLHF.

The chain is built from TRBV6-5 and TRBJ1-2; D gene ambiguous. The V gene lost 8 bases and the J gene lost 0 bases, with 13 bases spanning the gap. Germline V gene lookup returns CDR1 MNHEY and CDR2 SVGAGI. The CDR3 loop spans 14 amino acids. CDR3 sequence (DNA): TGTGCCAGCCGGAAAGTTCCAGCTAACTATGGCTACACCTTC. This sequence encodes CASRKVPANYGYTF.

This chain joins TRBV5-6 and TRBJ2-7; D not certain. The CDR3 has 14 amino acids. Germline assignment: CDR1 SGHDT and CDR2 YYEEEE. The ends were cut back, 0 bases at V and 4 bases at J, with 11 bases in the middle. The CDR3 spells CASSLGLRTYEQYF. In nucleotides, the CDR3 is TGTGCCAGCAGCTTGGGCCTGAGAACTTACGAGCAGTACTTC.

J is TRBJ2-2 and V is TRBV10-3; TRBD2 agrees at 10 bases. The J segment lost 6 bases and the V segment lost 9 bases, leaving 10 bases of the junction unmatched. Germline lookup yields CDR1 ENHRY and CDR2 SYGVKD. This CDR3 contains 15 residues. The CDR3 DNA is TGTGCCATATTCAGCGGGGGGGAGGCCTCCGGGGAGCTGTTTTTT. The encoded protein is CAIFSGGEASGELFF.

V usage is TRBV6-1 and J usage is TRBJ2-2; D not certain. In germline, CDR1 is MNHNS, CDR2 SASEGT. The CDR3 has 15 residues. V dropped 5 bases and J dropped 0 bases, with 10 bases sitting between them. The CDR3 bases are TGTGCCAGCAGTCCTAGGACGGCGAACACCGGGGAGCTGTTTTTT. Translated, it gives CASSPRTANTGELFF.

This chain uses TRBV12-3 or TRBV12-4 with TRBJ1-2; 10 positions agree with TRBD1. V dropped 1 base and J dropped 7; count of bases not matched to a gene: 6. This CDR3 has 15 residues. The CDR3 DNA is TGTGCCAGCAGTTTAGGAGGACAGGGGGTTGCTGGCTACACCTTC. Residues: CASSLGGQGVAGYTF.

In DNA form, the CDR3 reads TGCAGTGCTAGAGATGGCGTGGCACCGGCCATCTACGAGCAGTACTTC. Encoded protein: CSARDGVAPAIYEQYF. The J gene is TRBJ2-7, the V gene TRBV20-1; no clear D gene. Germline V gene lookup returns CDR1 DFQATT and CDR2 SNEGSKA (reference sequence). Trimming stripped 0 bases from V and 3 bases from J, with 18 bases between. The CDR3 has 16 amino acids.

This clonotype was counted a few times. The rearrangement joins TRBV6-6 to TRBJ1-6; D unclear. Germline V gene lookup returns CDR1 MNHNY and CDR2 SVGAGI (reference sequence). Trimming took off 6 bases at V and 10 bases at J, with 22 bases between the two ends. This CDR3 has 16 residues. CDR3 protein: CASSLRLNWGWSPLHF. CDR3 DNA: TGTGCCAGCAGCTTAAGACTGAATTGGGGTTGGTCACCCCTCCACTTT.

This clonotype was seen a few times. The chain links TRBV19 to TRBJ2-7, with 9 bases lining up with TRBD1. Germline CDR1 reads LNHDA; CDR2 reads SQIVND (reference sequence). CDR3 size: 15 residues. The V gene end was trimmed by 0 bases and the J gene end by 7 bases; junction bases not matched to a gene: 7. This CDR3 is CASSIERPGTGEQYF. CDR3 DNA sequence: TGTGCCAGTAGTATAGAGAGGCCCGGGACAGGGGAGCAGTACTTC.

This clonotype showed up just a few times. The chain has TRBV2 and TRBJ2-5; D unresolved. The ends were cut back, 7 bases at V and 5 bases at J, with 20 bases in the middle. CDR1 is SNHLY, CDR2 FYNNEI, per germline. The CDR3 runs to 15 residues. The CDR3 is CASTLVVHKGETQYF. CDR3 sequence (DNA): TGTGCCAGCACCCTAGTCGTACATAAAGGGGAGACCCAGTACTTC.

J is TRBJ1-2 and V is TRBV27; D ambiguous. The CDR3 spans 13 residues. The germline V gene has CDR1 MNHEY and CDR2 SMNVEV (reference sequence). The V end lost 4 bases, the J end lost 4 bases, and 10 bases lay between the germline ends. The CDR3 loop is CASSSDTLYGYTF. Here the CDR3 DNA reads TGTGCCAGCAGTTCCGATACTCTCTATGGCTACACCTTC.

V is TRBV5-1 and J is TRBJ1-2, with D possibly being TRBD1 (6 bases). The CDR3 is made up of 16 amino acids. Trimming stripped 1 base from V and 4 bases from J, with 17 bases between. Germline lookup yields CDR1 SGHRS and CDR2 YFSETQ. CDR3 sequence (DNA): TGCGCCAGCAGCTTGCTACAAGGGGGTTATGGCTATGGCTACACCTTC. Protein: CASSLLQGGYGYGYTF.

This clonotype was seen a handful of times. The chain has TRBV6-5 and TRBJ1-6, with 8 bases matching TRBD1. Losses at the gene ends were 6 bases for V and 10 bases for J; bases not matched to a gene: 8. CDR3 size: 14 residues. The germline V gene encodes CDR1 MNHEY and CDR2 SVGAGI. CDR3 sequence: CASRQQGVNSPLHF. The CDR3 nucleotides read TGTGCCAGCAGGCAACAGGGGGTCAACTCACCCCTCCACTTT.